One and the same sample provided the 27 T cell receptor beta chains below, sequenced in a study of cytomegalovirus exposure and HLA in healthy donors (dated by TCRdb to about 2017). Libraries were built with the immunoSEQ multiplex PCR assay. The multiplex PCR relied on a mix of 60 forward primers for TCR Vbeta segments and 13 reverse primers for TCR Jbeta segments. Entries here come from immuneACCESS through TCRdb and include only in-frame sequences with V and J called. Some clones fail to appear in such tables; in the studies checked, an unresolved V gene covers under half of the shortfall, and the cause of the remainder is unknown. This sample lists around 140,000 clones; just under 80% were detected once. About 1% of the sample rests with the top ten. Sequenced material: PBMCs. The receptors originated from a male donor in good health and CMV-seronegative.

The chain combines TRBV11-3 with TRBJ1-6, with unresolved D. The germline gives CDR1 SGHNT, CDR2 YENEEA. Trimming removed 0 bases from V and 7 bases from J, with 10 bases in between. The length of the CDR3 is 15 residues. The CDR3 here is CASSLEPRQNSPLHF. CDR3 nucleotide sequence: TGTGCCAGCAGCTTAGAACCCAGGCAGAATTCACCCCTCCACTTT.

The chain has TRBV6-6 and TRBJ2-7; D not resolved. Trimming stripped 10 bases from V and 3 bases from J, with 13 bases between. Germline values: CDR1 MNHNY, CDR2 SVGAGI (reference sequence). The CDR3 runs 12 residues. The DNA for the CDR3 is TGTGCCACAACGGAGAACAACTACGAGCAGTACTTC. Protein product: CATTENNYEQYF.

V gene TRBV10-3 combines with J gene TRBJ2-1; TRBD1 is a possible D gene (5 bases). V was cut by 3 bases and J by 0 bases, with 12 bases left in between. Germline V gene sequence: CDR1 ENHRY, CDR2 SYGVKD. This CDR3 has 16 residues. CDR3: CAISDLDKDSYNEQFF. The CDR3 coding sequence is TGTGCCATCAGTGATTTGGACAAGGACTCCTACAATGAGCAGTTCTTC.

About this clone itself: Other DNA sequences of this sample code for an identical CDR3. The chain's CDR3 is CASSLAETANTGELFF. CDR3 nucleotides: TGCGCCAGCAGCTTAGCCGAGACAGCGAACACCGGGGAGCTGTTTTTT. The chain couples TRBV5-1 to TRBJ2-2; weak D call: TRBD1 (5 bases). This CDR3 has 16 amino acids. CDR1 and CDR2 from the germline V gene are SGHRS and YFSETQ. The ends were cut back, 2 bases at V and 0 bases at J, with 11 bases in the middle.

The CDR3 loop is CASSDGGGLYEQYF. In DNA, the CDR3 is TGCGCCAGCAGTGACGGCGGGGGCCTCTACGAGCAGTACTTC. The gene calls are TRBV10-2 and TRBJ2-5; D perhaps matches TRBD2 (7 bases). Gene TRBJ2-7 matches the end of the DNA better, so the J call may be wrong. The CDR3 length is 14 residues. Germline values: CDR1 WSHSY, CDR2 SAAADI.

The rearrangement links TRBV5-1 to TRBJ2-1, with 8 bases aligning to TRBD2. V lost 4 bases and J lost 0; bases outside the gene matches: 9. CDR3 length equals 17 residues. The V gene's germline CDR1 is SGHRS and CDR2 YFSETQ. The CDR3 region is CASSPPSGSSSYNEQFF. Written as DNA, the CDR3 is TGCGCCAGCAGCCCCCCTAGCGGGTCAAGCTCCTACAATGAGCAGTTCTTC. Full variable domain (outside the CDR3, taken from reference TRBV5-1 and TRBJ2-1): KAGVTQTPRYLIKTRGQQVTLSCSPISGHRSVSWYQQTPGQGLQFLFEYFSETQRNKGNFPGRFSGRQFSNSRSEMNVSTLELGDSALYLCASSPPSGSSSYNEQFFGPGTRLTVL.

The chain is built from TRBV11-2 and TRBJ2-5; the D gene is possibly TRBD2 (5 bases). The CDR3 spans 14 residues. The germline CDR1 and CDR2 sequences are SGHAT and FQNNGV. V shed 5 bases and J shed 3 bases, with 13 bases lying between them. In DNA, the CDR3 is TGTGCCAGCAGCGCTATACGAGGGAAAGAGACCCAGTACTTC. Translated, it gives CASSAIRGKETQYF.

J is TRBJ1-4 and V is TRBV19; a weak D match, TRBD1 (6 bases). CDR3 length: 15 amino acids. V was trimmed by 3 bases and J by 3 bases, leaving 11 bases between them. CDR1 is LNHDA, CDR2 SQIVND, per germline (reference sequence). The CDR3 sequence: CASSIGRGANEKLFF. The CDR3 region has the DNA TGTGCCAGTAGTATCGGCAGGGGAGCTAATGAAAAACTGTTTTTT.

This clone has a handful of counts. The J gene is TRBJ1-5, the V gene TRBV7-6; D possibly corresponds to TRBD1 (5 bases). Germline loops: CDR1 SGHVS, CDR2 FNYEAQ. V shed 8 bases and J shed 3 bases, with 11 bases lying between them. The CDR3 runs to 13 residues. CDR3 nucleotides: TGTGCCAGCGGGGAGGGGATCAATCAGCCCCAGCATTTT. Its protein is CASGEGINQPQHF.

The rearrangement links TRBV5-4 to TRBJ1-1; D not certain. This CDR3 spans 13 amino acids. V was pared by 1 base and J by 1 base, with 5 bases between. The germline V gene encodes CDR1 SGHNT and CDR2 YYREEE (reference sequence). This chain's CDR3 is CASSLSSNTEAFF. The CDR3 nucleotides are TGTGCCAGCAGCTTGTCCTCGAACACTGAAGCTTTCTTT.

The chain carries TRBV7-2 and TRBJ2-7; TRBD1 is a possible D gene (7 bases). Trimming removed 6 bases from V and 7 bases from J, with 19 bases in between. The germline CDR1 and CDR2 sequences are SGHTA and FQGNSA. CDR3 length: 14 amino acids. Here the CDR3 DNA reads TGTGCCAGCAGTTCAGGGGGGAGTCTTTGGGAGCAGTACTTC. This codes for CASSSGGSLWEQYF.

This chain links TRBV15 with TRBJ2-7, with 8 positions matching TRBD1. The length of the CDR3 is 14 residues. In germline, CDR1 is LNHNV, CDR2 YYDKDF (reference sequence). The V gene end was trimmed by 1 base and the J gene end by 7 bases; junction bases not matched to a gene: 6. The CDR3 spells CATSRGQGSSEQYF. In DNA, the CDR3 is TGTGCCACCAGCAGAGGACAGGGGTCGAGTGAGCAGTACTTC.

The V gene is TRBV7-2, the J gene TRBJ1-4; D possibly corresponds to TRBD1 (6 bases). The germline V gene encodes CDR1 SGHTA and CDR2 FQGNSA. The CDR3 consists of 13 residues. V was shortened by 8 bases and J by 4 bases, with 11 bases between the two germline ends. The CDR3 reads CASARGVNEKLFF. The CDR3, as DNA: TGTGCCAGCGCCAGGGGTGTTAATGAAAAACTGTTTTTT. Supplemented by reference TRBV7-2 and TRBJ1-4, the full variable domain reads GAGVSQSPSNKVTEKGKDVELRCDPISGHTALYWYRQSLGQGLEFLIYFQGNSAPDKSGLPSDRFSAERTGGSVSTLTIQRTQQEDSAVYLCASARGVNEKLFFGSGTQLSVL.

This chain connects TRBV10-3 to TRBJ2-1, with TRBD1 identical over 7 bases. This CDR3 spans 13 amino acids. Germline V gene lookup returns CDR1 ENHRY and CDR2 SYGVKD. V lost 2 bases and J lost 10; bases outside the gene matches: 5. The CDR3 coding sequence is TGTGCCATCAGTGAGCCCCGACAGGGCGAGCAGTTCTTC. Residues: CAISEPRQGEQFF.

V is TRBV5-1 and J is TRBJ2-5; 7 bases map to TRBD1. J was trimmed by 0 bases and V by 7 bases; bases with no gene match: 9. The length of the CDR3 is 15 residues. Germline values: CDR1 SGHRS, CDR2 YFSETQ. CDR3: CASSPGQTNQETQYF. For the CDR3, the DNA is TGCGCCAGCTCCCCGGGACAGACCAACCAAGAGACCCAGTACTTC.

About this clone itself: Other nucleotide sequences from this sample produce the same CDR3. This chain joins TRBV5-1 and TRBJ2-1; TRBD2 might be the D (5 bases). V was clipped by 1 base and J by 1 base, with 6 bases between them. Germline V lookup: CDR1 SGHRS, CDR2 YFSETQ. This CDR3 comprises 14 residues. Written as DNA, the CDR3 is TGCGCCAGCAGCTTGTCGGGGTCCTACAATGAGCAGTTCTTC. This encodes CASSLSGSYNEQFF.

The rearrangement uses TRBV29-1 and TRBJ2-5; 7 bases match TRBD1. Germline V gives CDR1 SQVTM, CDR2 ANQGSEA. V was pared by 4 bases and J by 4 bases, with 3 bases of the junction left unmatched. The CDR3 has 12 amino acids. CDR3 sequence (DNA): TGCAGCGTTGTCAGGGGGAGAGAGACCCAGTACTTC. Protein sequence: CSVVRGRETQYF.

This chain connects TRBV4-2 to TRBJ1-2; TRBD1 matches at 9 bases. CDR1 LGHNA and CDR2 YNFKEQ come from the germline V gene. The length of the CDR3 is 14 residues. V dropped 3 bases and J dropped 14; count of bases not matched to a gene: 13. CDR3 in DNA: TGTGCCAGCAGCCATCCGGGACAGGGAATCCCCATAACCTTC. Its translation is CASSHPGQGIPITF.

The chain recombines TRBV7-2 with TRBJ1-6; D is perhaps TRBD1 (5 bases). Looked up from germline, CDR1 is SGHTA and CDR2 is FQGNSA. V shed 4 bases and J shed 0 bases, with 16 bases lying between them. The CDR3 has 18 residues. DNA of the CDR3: TGTGCCAGCAGCTGGACGCGGGGGGGAAGCTCCTATAATTCACCCCTCCACTTT. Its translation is CASSWTRGGSSYNSPLHF. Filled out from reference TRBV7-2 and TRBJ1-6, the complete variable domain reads GAGVSQSPSNKVTEKGKDVELRCDPISGHTALYWYRQSLGQGLEFLIYFQGNSAPDKSGLPSDRFSAERTGGSVSTLTIQRTQQEDSAVYLCASSWTRGGSSYNSPLHFGNGTRLTVT.

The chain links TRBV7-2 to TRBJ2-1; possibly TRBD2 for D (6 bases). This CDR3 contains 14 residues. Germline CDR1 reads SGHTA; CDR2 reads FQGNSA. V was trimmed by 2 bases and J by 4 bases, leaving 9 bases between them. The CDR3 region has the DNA TGTGCCAGCAGCTTACGACGGGGGTACAATGAGCAGTTCTTC. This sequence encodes CASSLRRGYNEQFF.

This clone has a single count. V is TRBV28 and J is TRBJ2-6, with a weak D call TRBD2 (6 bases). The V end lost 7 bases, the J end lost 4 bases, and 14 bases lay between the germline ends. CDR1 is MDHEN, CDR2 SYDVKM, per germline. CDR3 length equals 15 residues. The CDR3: CASTSGEAGANVLTF. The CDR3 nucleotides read TGTGCCAGCACCTCTGGGGAGGCCGGGGCCAACGTCCTGACTTTC.

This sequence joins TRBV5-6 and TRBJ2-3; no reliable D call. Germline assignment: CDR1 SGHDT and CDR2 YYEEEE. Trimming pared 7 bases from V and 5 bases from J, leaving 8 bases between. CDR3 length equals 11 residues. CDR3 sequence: CASALRDTQYF. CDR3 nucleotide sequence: TGTGCCAGCGCTTTGAGAGATACGCAGTATTTT.

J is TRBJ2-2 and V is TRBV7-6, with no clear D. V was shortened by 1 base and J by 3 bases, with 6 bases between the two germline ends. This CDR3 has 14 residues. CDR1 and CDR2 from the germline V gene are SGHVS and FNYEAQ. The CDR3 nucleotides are TGTGCCAGCAGCTTAGGCCGGGACACCGGGGAGCTGTTTTTT. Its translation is CASSLGRDTGELFF.

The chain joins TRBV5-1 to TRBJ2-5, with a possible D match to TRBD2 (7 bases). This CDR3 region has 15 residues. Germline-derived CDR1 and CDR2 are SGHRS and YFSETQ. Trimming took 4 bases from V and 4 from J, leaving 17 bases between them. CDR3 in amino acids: CASSPGGGGRETQYF. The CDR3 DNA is TGCGCCAGCAGCCCTGGAGGGGGGGGGCGAGAGACCCAGTACTTC.

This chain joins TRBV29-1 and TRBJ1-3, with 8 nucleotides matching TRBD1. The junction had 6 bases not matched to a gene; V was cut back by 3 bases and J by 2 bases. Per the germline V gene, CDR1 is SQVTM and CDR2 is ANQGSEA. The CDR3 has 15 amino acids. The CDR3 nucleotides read TGCAGCGTTGAGGGCGGCAGGGGGCCTGGAAACACCATATATTTT. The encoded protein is CSVEGGRGPGNTIYF.

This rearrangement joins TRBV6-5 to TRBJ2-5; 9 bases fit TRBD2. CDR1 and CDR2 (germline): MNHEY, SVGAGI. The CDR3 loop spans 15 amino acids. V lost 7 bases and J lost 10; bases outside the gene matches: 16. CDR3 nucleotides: TGTGCCAGCACCTCCCTGGCTAGCGGGGAAGTAGTCCAGTACTTC. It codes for CASTSLASGEVVQYF.

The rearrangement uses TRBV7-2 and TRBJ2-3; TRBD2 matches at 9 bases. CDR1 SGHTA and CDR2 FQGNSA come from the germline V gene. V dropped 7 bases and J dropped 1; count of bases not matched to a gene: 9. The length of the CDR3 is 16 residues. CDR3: CASKPQTSGGTDTQYF. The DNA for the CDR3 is TGTGCCAGCAAACCACAGACTAGCGGTGGCACAGATACGCAGTATTTT.